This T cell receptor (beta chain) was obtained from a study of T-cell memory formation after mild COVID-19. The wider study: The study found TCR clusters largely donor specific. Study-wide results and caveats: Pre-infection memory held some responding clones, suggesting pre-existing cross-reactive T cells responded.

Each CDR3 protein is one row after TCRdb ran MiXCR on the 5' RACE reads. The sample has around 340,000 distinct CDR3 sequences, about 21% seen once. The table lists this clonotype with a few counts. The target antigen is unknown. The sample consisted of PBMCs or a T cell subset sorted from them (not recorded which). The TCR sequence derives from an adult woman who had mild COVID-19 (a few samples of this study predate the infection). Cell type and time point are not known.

DNA for the CDR3: TGTGCCAGCAGCCAAATTAGCGGGAGTGTAACCTACGAGCAGTACTTC. Amino acids: CASSQISGSVTYEQYF. V gene TRBV7-2 combines with J gene TRBJ2-7, with 9 bases aligning to TRBD2. This CDR3 region has 16 residues. V shed 5 bases and J 2 bases; nucleotides not matched to a gene: 10. From germline, CDR1 is SGHTA and CDR2 FQGNSA.